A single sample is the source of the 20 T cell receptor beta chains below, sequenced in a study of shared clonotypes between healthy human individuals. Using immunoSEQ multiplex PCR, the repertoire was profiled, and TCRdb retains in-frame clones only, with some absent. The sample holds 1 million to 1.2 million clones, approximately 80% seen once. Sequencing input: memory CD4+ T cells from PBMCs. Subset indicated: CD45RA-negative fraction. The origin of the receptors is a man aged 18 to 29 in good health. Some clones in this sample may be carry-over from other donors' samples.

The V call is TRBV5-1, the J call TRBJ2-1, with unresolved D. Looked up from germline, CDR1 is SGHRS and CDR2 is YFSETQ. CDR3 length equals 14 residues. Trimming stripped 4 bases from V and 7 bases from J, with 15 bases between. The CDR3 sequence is CASSPDLPGNEQFF. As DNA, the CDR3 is TGCGCCAGCAGCCCAGACTTACCCGGGAATGAGCAGTTCTTC.

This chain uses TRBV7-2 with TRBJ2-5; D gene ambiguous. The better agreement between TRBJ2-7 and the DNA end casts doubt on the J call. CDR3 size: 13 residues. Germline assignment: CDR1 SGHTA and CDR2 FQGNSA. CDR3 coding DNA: TGTGCCAGCAGCCAATCGTTATCGTACGAGCAGTACTTC. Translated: CASSQSLSYEQYF.

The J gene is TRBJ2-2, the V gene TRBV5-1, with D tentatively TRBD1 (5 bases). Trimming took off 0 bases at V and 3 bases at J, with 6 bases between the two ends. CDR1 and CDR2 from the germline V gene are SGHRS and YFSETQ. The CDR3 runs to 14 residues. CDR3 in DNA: TGCGCCAGCAGCTTGGGACAGTACACCGGGGAGCTGTTTTTT. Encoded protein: CASSLGQYTGELFF.

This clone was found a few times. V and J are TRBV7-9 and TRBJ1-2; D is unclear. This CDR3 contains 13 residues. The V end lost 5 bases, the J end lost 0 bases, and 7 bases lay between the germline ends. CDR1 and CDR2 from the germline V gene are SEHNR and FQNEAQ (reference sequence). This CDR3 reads CASSREANYGYTF. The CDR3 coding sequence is TGTGCCAGCAGCAGGGAAGCTAACTATGGCTACACCTTC.

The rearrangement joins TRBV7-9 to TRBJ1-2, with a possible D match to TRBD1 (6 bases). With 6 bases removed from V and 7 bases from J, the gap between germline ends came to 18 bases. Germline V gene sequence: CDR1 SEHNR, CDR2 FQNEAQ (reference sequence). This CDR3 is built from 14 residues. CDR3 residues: CASRPGQGIPGYTF. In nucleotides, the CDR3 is TGTGCCAGCAGGCCGGGGCAGGGGATCCCTGGCTACACCTTC.

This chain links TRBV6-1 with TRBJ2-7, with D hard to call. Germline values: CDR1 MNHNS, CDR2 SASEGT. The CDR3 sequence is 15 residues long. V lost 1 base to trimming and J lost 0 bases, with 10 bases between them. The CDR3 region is CASSEGYAFSYEQYF. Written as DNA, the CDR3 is TGTGCCAGCAGTGAAGGATATGCTTTCTCCTACGAGCAGTACTTC.

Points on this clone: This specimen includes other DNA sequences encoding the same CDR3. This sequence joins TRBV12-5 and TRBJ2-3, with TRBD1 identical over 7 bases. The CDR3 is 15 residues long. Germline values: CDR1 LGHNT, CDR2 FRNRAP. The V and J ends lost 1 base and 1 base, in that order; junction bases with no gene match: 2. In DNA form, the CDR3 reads TGTGCTAGTGGTTTGGGGACAGGAGGCACAGATACGCAGTATTTT. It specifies CASGLGTGGTDTQYF.

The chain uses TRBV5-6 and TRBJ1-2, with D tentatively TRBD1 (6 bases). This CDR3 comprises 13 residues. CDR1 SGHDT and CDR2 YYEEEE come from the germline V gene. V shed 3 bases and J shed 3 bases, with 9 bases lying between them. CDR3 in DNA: TGTGCCAGCAGCTCCCGGACAGACTATGGCTACACCTTC. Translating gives CASSSRTDYGYTF. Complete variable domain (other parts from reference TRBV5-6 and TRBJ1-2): DAGVTQSPTHLIKTRGQQVTLRCSPKSGHDTVSWYQQALGQGPQFIFQYYEEEERQRGNFPDRFSGHQFPNYSSELNVNALLLGDSALYLCASSSRTDYGYTFGSGTRLTVV.

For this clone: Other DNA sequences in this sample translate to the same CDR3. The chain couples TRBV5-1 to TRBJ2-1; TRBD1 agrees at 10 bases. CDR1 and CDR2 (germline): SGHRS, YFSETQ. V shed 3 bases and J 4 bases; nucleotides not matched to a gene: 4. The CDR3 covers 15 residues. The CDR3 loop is CASSSGTGVYNEQFF. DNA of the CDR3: TGCGCCAGCAGCTCCGGGACAGGGGTTTACAATGAGCAGTTCTTC.

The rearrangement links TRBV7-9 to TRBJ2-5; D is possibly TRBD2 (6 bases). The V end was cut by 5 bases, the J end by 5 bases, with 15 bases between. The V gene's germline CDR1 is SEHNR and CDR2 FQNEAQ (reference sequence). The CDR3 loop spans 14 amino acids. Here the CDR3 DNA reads TGTGCCAGCAGCCCCCGCGGGGAGAGGGAGACCCAGTACTTC. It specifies CASSPRGERETQYF.

CDR3 loop: CASSQARGSAFF. In nucleotides, the CDR3 is TGTGCCAGCAGCCAAGCCCGGGGGTCCGCTTTCTTT. The chain links TRBV4-2 to TRBJ1-1; D is possibly TRBD1 (5 bases). CDR3 length equals 12 residues. Germline loops: CDR1 LGHNA, CDR2 YNFKEQ. The germline V and J ends were trimmed by 1 base and 11 bases, with 11 bases remaining between them.

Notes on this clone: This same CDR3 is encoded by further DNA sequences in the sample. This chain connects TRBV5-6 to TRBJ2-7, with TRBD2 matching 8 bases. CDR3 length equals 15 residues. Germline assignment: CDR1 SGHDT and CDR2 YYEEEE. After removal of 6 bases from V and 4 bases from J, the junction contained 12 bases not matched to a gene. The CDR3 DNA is TGTGCCAGCACCCGATATACTAGCGGAGCTTACGAGCAGTACTTC. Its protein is CASTRYTSGAYEQYF.

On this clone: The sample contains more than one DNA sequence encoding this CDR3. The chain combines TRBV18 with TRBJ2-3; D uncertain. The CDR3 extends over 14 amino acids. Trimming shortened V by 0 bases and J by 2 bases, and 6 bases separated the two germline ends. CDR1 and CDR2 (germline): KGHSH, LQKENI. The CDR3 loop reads CASSPPGSTDTQYF. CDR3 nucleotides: TGTGCCAGCTCACCACCGGGTTCCACAGATACGCAGTATTTT.

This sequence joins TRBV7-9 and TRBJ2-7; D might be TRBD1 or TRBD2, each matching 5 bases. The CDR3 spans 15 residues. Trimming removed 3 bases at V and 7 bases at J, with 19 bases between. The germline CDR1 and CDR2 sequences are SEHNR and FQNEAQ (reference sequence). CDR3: CASSFPATGLEEQYF. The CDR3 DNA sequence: TGTGCCAGCAGCTTTCCCGCGACGGGGCTCGAAGAGCAGTACTTC.

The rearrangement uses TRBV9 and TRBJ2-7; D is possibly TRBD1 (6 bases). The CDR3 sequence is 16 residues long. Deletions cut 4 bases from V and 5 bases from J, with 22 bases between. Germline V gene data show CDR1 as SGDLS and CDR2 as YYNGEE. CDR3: CASSLRGQLSGDEQYF. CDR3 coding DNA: TGTGCCAGCAGCCTCCGAGGACAGCTCTCTGGGGACGAGCAGTACTTC.

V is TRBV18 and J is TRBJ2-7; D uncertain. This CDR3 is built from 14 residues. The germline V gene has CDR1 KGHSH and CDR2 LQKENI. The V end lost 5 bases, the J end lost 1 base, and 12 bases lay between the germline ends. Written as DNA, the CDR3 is TGTGCCAGCTCAGCATACACCGCGTCCTACGAGCAGTACTTC. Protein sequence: CASSAYTASYEQYF.

Written as DNA, the CDR3 is TGTGCCAGCAGCTTGCCCGAATCAGAGACCCAGTACTTC. This translates into CASSLPESETQYF. The rearrangement uses TRBV5-6 and TRBJ2-5; D is uncertain. This CDR3 region has 13 residues. CDR1 is SGHDT and CDR2 is YYEEEE in the germline V gene. Trimming removed 1 base at V and 4 bases at J, with 8 bases between. The full variable domain, completed using reference TRBV5-6 and TRBJ2-5, is DAGVTQSPTHLIKTRGQQVTLRCSPKSGHDTVSWYQQALGQGPQFIFQYYEEEERQRGNFPDRFSGHQFPNYSSELNVNALLLGDSALYLCASSLPESETQYFGPGTRLLVL.

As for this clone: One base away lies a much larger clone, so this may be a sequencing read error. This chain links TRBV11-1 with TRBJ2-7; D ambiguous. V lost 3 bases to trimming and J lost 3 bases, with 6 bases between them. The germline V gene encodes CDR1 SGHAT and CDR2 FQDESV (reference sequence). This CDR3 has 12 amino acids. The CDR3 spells CASSFIGYEQYF. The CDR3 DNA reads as TGTGCCAGCAGCTTTATCGGCTACGAGCAGTACTTC.

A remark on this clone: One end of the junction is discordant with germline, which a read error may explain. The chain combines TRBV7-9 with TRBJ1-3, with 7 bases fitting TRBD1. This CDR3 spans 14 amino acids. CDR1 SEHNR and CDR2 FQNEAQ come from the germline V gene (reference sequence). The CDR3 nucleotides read TGTGCCAGCAGCTTAGCCGGGACAGCGGCTTCTGGGGATTTT. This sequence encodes CASSLAGTAASGDF.

As DNA, the CDR3 is TGTGCCAGTACCCGGGGGGGGGAGCTGTTTTTT. It encodes CASTRGGELFF. The chain couples TRBV7-8 to TRBJ2-2; D possibly corresponds to TRBD2 (6 bases). From germline, CDR1 is SGHVS and CDR2 FQNEAQ. Trimming removed 9 bases from V and 8 bases from J, with 10 bases in between. The CDR3 covers 11 residues.